A single sample gave rise to the 29 T cell receptor beta chains below, sequenced in a study of Ad26.COV2.S vaccination and SARS-CoV-2 variants. Assay used: immunoSEQ multiplex PCR; TCRdb lists only in-frame clones, some missing. The sample has over 90,000 clones; around 80% are singletons. Material: peripheral blood, obtained after recovery from COVID-19. These receptor sequences come from a human donor who had recovered from COVID-19.

V is TRBV6-5 and J is TRBJ2-7, with TRBD1 as a possible D gene (6 bases). Trimming cost V 6 bases and J 3 bases, with 18 bases left between them. The CDR3 length is 15 residues. Germline-derived CDR1 and CDR2 are MNHEY and SVGAGI. The DNA of the CDR3 is TGTGCCAGCAGGGATAAAACAGGGTACGGCTACGAGCAGTACTTC. Its translation: CASRDKTGYGYEQYF.

The chain employs TRBV19 and TRBJ1-2, with 9 bases fitting TRBD1. V gave up 6 bases and J gave up 4 bases; unmatched junction bases: 15. The length of the CDR3 is 17 residues. Germline loops: CDR1 LNHDA, CDR2 SQIVND (reference sequence). The CDR3 DNA reads TGTGCCAGTAGGAACAGCGGTGCGACAGGGGGTTTCTATGGCTACACCTTC. It codes for CASRNSGATGGFYGYTF.

V gene TRBV5-1 combines with J gene TRBJ2-3; 8 bases fit TRBD1. The V and J ends lost 2 bases and 2 bases, in that order; junction bases with no gene match: 4. The germline V gene encodes CDR1 SGHRS and CDR2 YFSETQ. CDR3 length equals 15 residues. The DNA for the CDR3 is TGCGCCAGCAGCTTACAGGGGGGAACCACAGATACGCAGTATTTT. It is translated as CASSLQGGTTDTQYF. The complete variable domain, with remaining parts taken from reference TRBV5-1 and TRBJ2-3, reads KAGVTQTPRYLIKTRGQQVTLSCSPISGHRSVSWYQQTPGQGLQFLFEYFSETQRNKGNFPGRFSGRQFSNSRSEMNVSTLELGDSALYLCASSLQGGTTDTQYFGPGTRLTVL.

The chain carries TRBV19 and TRBJ2-1, with D perhaps TRBD1 or TRBD2 (5 bases each). CDR3 length equals 15 residues. Germline CDR1 and CDR2: LNHDA and SQIVND (reference sequence). Deletions cut 5 bases from V and 0 bases from J, with 11 bases between. CDR3 coding DNA: TGTGCCAGTAGTGACGGGACCGACTCCTACAATGAGCAGTTCTTC. This codes for CASSDGTDSYNEQFF.

The chain uses TRBV2 and TRBJ2-7; perhaps TRBD1 as D (6 bases). Germline CDR1 reads SNHLY; CDR2 reads FYNNEI. The CDR3 contains 17 residues. V dropped 11 bases and J dropped 4 bases, with 30 bases sitting between them. The CDR3 sequence: CAPQWKFPDSSSYEQYF. As DNA, the CDR3 is TGTGCCCCCCAGTGGAAATTCCCGGACAGCAGTTCGTACGAGCAGTACTTC.

The chain is built from TRBV28 and TRBJ1-5, with D unclear. V was pared by 10 bases and J by 5 bases, with 12 bases between. This CDR3 has 12 amino acids. The germline gives CDR1 MDHEN, CDR2 SYDVKM. The CDR3 DNA sequence: TGTGCCACCTCCGTTGGGGATCAGCCCCAGCATTTT. Its translation: CATSVGDQPQHF.

This chain connects TRBV5-6 to TRBJ1-4; TRBD1 matches 7 bases. The length of the CDR3 is 14 residues. With V trimmed by 0 bases and J by 8 bases, 4 bases remained unmatched. Germline V lookup: CDR1 SGHDT, CDR2 YYEEEE. This CDR3 reads CASSLGQGGEKLFF. For the CDR3, the DNA is TGTGCCAGCAGCTTGGGGCAGGGGGGCGAAAAACTGTTTTTT.

V and J are TRBV7-2 and TRBJ1-2; no reliable D call. The CDR3 consists of 13 residues. The V end lost 1 base, the J end lost 2 bases, and 5 bases lay between the germline ends. Per the germline V gene, CDR1 is SGHTA and CDR2 is FQGNSA. The CDR3 spells CASSLGVNYGYTF. CDR3 bases: TGTGCCAGCAGCTTAGGGGTAAACTATGGCTACACCTTC.

The chain employs TRBV11-2 and TRBJ1-3; the D is unclear. V lost 4 bases and J 2 bases, leaving 6 bases between the germline ends. Germline V CDR1 and CDR2: SGHAT, FQNNGV. The CDR3 is made up of 13 amino acids. CDR3 bases: TGTGCCAGCAGCTCCTCGACTGGAAACACCATATATTTT. Translated, it gives CASSSSTGNTIYF.

The CDR3 DNA sequence: TGTGCCAGGCCCCCCTCGGGGGGACTGAACTATGGCTACACCTTC. This translates into CARPPSGGLNYGYTF. The V gene is TRBV27, the J gene TRBJ1-2; D possibly corresponds to TRBD1 (5 bases). Trimming stripped 9 bases from V and 2 bases from J, with 19 bases between. This CDR3 contains 15 residues. The germline V gene encodes CDR1 MNHEY and CDR2 SMNVEV (reference sequence).

This chain joins TRBV5-6 and TRBJ1-2, with no clear D. The CDR3 is 11 residues long. V dropped 0 bases and J dropped 8 bases, with 5 bases sitting between them. The germline CDR1 and CDR2 sequences are SGHDT and YYEEEE. CDR3 residues: CASSLGFGYTF. CDR3 bases: TGTGCCAGCAGCTTGGGATTCGGCTACACCTTC.

As to this clone: At one boundary the junction diverges from the germline segment, which might be a read error. The chain carries TRBV5-1 and TRBJ1-4; 10 bases line up with TRBD1. Germline V CDR1 and CDR2: SGHRS, YFSETQ. The CDR3 sequence is 14 residues long. The CDR3, as DNA: TGCGCCAGCAGGTTGGGACAGGGGCGAGAAAAACTGTTTTTT. Encoded protein: CASRLGQGREKLFF. The full variable domain, completed using reference TRBV5-1 and TRBJ1-4, is KAGVTQTPRYLIKTRGQQVTLSCSPISGHRSVSWYQQTPGQGLQFLFEYFSETQRNKGNFPGRFSGRQFSNSRSEMNVSTLELGDSALYLCASRLGQGREKLFFGSGTQLSVL.

V and J are TRBV4-1 and TRBJ1-5; D uncertain. The CDR3 length is 15 residues. Trimming removed 1 base from V and 2 bases from J, with 9 bases in between. Germline V gene lookup returns CDR1 MGHRA and CDR2 YSYEKL. DNA for the CDR3: TGCGCCAGCAGCCAAGGTGGAGGTCGCAATCAGCCCCAGCATTTT. Protein: CASSQGGGRNQPQHF.

V is TRBV2 and J is TRBJ1-1, with D unclear. The CDR3 length is 11 residues. From germline, CDR1 is SNHLY and CDR2 FYNNEI. Trimming shortened V by 7 bases and J by 4 bases, and 7 bases separated the two germline ends. CDR3 residues: CASTRGTEAFF. The CDR3 nucleotides are TGTGCCAGCACTCGAGGCACTGAAGCTTTCTTT.

This sequence joins TRBV19 and TRBJ1-2; perhaps TRBD1 as D (5 bases). The V gene's germline CDR1 is LNHDA and CDR2 SQIVND (reference sequence). The CDR3 contains 15 residues. With 3 bases removed from V and 3 bases from J, the gap between germline ends came to 14 bases. The CDR3 is CASSIKHGADYGYTF. CDR3 in DNA: TGTGCCAGTAGTATCAAACACGGGGCGGACTATGGCTACACCTTC.

This clone was counted once. The chain employs TRBV7-3 and TRBJ2-7, with 10 positions matching TRBD1. The CDR3 has 20 residues. V shed 2 bases and J 6 bases; nucleotides not matched to a gene: 22. Germline loops: CDR1 SGHTA, CDR2 FQGTGA. Here the CDR3 DNA reads TGTGCCAGCAGCTTAGTTGTCCGGGGACAGGGGATAAGGGGGCATCGCGAGCAGTACTTC. Protein sequence: CASSLVVRGQGIRGHREQYF.

This clone was seen a few times. The V and J genes are TRBV28 and TRBJ2-7; 8 nucleotides line up with TRBD2. Germline assignment: CDR1 MDHEN and CDR2 SYDVKM. Trimming at V came to 11 bases and at J to 3 bases, leaving 9 bases not matched to a gene. This CDR3 is built from 13 residues. CDR3 in amino acids: CASVGGGLYEQYF. DNA for the CDR3: TGTGCCTCTGTAGGCGGGGGGCTCTACGAGCAGTACTTC.

V gene TRBV24-1 combines with J gene TRBJ2-1; 14 nucleotides align to TRBD2. Unmatched junction bases numbered 5, after V lost 9 bases and J lost 8 bases. The CDR3 spans 14 residues. Germline CDR1 KGHDR, CDR2 SFDVKD. CDR3 in DNA: TGTGCCACCCAGACTAGCGGGGGGGCGCATGAGCAGTTCTTC. It encodes CATQTSGGAHEQFF.

This chain uses TRBV6-1 with TRBJ2-2, with 13 bases identical to TRBD2. Trimming removed 4 bases from V and 3 bases from J; junction bases left unmatched: 5. The CDR3 spans 17 residues. The germline CDR1 and CDR2 sequences are MNHNS and SASEGT. CDR3 nucleotides: TGTGCCAGCAGTGCGACTAGCGGGGGGACCTACACCGGGGAGCTGTTTTTT. Protein product: CASSATSGGTYTGELFF.

V usage is TRBV30 and J usage is TRBJ2-5; 7 positions agree with TRBD1. CDR3 length: 14 amino acids. Germline V lookup: CDR1 GTSNPN, CDR2 SVGIG (reference sequence). V lost 6 bases and J lost 5; bases outside the gene matches: 12. The CDR3 here is CACPGTDNEETQYF. DNA of the CDR3: TGTGCCTGTCCCGGGACAGACAATGAGGAGACCCAGTACTTC.

This clone was found a few times. V usage is TRBV9 and J usage is TRBJ1-3; no reliable D call. The germline gives CDR1 SGDLS, CDR2 YYNGEE. CDR3 length: 13 residues. Trimming removed 4 bases at V and 0 bases at J, with 5 bases between. The CDR3 region is CASSWSSGNTIYF. DNA for the CDR3: TGTGCCAGCAGCTGGAGCTCTGGAAACACCATATATTTT.

The chain carries TRBV5-4 and TRBJ1-1; D is unclear. Per the germline V gene, CDR1 is SGHNT and CDR2 is YYREEE (reference sequence). The CDR3 is made up of 13 amino acids. Trimming removed 4 bases from V and 2 bases from J, with 9 bases in between. The CDR3 here is CASSLDANTEAFF. CDR3 nucleotides: TGTGCCAGCAGCCTGGACGCAAACACTGAAGCTTTCTTT.

The genes are TRBV14 and TRBJ2-3; D gene uncertain. The germline V gene encodes CDR1 SGHDN and CDR2 FVKESK. CDR3 length: 16 residues. The V end lost 0 bases, the J end lost 1 base, and 11 bases lay between the germline ends. In DNA, the CDR3 is TGTGCCAGCAGCCAAGAGACCCCGGCGGGCACAGATACGCAGTATTTT. Its protein product is CASSQETPAGTDTQYF.

This clone appeared a few times. The genes are TRBV5-1 and TRBJ1-1; D uncertain. The germline V and J ends were trimmed by 0 bases and 11 bases, with 11 bases remaining between them. The CDR3 loop spans 12 amino acids. Germline V gives CDR1 SGHRS, CDR2 YFSETQ. CDR3 in amino acids: CASSLDGETAFF. CDR3 nucleotides: TGCGCCAGCAGCTTGGATGGGGAGACGGCTTTCTTT.

This chain links TRBV29-1 with TRBJ1-4; possible D gene TRBD1, 5 bases. Trimming cost V 5 bases and J 7 bases, with 14 bases left between them. The CDR3 runs 13 residues. Looked up from germline, CDR1 is SQVTM and CDR2 is ANQGSEA. CDR3 DNA: TGCAGCGTTACTTCCGGGACGTTTGAAAAACTGTTTTTT. This sequence encodes CSVTSGTFEKLFF.

The genes are TRBV6-5 and TRBJ1-1; possibly TRBD1 for D (5 bases). The V and J ends lost 5 bases and 7 bases respectively, with 14 bases between them. CDR3 size: 13 residues. The V gene's germline CDR1 is MNHEY and CDR2 SVGAGI. CDR3 coding DNA: TGTGCCAGCAGTCCCCCAGGGATAGGTGAAGCTTTCTTT. It specifies CASSPPGIGEAFF.

J is TRBJ2-7 and V is TRBV20-1; D gene ambiguous. V lost 5 bases to trimming and J lost 2 bases, with 7 bases between them. The CDR3 loop spans 11 amino acids. The germline V gene has CDR1 DFQATT and CDR2 SNEGSKA (reference sequence). Here the CDR3 DNA reads TGCAGTGCTGGCAGGACCTACGAGCAGTACTTC. Amino acids: CSAGRTYEQYF.

The sample holds one count of this clone. This chain uses TRBV28 with TRBJ2-4; TRBD1 or TRBD2 may be the D gene (5 bases each). This CDR3 comprises 15 residues. V was trimmed by 4 bases and J by 0 bases, leaving 10 bases between them. The germline CDR1 and CDR2 sequences are MDHEN and SYDVKM. CDR3 nucleotides: TGTGCCAGCAGTTACGGGACCCTAGCCAAAAACATTCAGTACTTC. Encoded protein: CASSYGTLAKNIQYF.

The genes are TRBV10-3 and TRBJ2-7; the match to TRBD1 covers 11 bases. CDR1 ENHRY and CDR2 SYGVKD come from the germline V gene. There are 15 residues in the CDR3. The V segment lost 0 bases and the J segment 4 bases; nucleotides outside the gene matches: 2. The CDR3 protein is CAISESRDRGYEQYF. The CDR3 DNA follows: TGTGCCATCAGTGAGTCGAGGGACAGGGGGTACGAGCAGTACTTC.